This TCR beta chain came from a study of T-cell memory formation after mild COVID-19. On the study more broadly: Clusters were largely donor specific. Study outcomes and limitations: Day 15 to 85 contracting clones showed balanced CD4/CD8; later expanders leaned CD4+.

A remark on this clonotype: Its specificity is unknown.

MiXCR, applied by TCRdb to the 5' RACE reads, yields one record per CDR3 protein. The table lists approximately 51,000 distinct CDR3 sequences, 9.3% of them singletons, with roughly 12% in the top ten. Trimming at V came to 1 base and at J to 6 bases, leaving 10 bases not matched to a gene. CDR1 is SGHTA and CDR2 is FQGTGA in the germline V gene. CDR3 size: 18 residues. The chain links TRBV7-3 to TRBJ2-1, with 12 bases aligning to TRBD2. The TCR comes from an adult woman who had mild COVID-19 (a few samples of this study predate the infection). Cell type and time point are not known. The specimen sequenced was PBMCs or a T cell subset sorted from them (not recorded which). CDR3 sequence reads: CASSLIPLTSGSSNEQFF. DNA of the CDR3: TGTGCCAGCAGCTTAATCCCTTTGACTAGCGGGAGCAGCAATGAGCAGTTCTTC. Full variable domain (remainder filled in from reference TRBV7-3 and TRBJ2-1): GAGVSQTPSNKVTEKGKYVELRCDPISGHTALYWYRQSLGQGPEFLIYFQGTGAADDSGLPNDRFFAVRPEGSVSTLKIQRTERGDSAVYLCASSLIPLTSGSSNEQFFGPGTRLTVL.